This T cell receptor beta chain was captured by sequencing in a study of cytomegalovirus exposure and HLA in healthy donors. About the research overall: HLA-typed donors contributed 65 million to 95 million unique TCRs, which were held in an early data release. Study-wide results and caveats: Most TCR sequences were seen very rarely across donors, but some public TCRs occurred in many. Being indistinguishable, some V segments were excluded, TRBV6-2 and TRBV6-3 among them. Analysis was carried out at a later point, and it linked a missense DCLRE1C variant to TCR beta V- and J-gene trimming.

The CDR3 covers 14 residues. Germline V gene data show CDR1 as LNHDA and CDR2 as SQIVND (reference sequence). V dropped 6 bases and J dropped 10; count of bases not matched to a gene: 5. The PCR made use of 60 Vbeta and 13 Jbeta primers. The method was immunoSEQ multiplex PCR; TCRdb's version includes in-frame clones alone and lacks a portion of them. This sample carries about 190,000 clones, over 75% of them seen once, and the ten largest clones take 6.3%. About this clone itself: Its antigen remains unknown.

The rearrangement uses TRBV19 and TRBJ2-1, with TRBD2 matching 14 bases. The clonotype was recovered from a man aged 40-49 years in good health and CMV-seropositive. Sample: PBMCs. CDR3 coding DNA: TGTGCCAGTAGCCGACTAGCGGGGGGGGGAGAGCAGTTCTTC. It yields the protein CASSRLAGGGEQFF.